Below, 24 T cell receptor beta chains from the same sample are listed, as sequenced in a study of tumor-infiltrating lymphocytes in oesophageal squamous cell carcinoma. TCRdb reprocessed the PCR reads via MiXCR and lists one record per CDR3 protein. Among about 4,000 distinct CDR3 sequences listed, 15% to 20% were seen once. The material sequenced was normal esophageal tissue next to the tumor. The receptor source for this set is a male donor with esophageal squamous cell carcinoma.

This clonotype counts as medium-sized (0.01 to 0.1%). The rearrangement uses TRBV7-2 and TRBJ2-7, with 16 nucleotides matching TRBD2. Looked up from germline, CDR1 is SGHTA and CDR2 is FQGNSA. CDR3 size: 16 residues. The J segment lost 3 bases and the V segment lost 5 bases, leaving 4 bases of the junction unmatched. DNA for the CDR3: TGTGCCAGCAGCCTGGGACTAGCGGGGGGGCTCTACGAGCAGTACTTC. As protein: CASSLGLAGGLYEQYF.

In this sample, this clonotype turned up many times. The chain has TRBV20-1 and TRBJ2-3; no clear D. Trimming left V 2 bases short and J 2 bases short, with 11 bases between. CDR1 and CDR2 from the germline V gene are DFQATT and SNEGSKA (reference sequence). This CDR3 is 14 amino acids long. In nucleotides, the CDR3 is TGCAGTGCTAGATATAGAGTGAACACAGATACGCAGTATTTT. This translates into CSARYRVNTDTQYF.

The chain's CDR3 is CASSLDIGELYF. The CDR3 DNA follows: TGTGCCAGCAGTTTAGACATCGGGGAGCTGTATTTT. V usage is TRBV12-3 or TRBV12-4 and J usage is TRBJ2-3; tentative D call: TRBD2 (5 bases). V was cut by 1 base and J by 14 bases, with 13 bases left in between. This CDR3 region has 12 residues.

The table lists this clonotype with many counts. With a much larger clone just one base away, this may be a read error. The genes are TRBV7-9 and TRBJ2-3; D is undetermined. The J call may be in error: the DNA end matches TRBJ2-7 better. In germline, CDR1 is SEHNR, CDR2 FQNEAQ (reference sequence). The CDR3 is 13 amino acids. The DNA for the CDR3 is TGTGCCAGCAGCCGGACGACGGTTTATGAGCAGTACTTC. Its translation is CASSRTTVYEQYF.

The rearrangement links TRBV28 to TRBJ1-5; D is uncertain. The germline V and J ends were trimmed by 7 bases and 8 bases, with 12 bases remaining between them. The CDR3 contains 12 residues. Germline CDR1 reads MDHEN; CDR2 reads SYDVKM. The CDR3 is CASNTWGKPQHF. The CDR3 nucleotides are TGTGCCAGCAATACATGGGGAAAGCCCCAGCATTTT.

This clonotype was picked up many times. The rearrangement uses TRBV11-3 and TRBJ1-4; weak D call: TRBD1 (5 bases). Germline V gene data show CDR1 as SGHNT and CDR2 as YENEEA. CDR3 length: 14 amino acids. With 6 bases removed from V and 7 bases from J, the gap between germline ends came to 15 bases. The CDR3 DNA reads TGTGCCAGCAGAAGACGGGACGCTCCTGAAAAACTGTTTTTT. As protein: CASRRRDAPEKLFF.

This clonotype was detected many times. The chain employs TRBV19 and TRBJ2-5; possibly TRBD2 for D (6 bases). In germline, CDR1 is LNHDA, CDR2 SQIVND (reference sequence). V lost 3 bases and J 0 bases, leaving 11 bases between the germline ends. This CDR3 region has 15 residues. CDR3 sequence (DNA): TGTGCCAGTAGTATGGAGGGCGCGTACCAAGAGACCCAGTACTTC. It translates to CASSMEGAYQETQYF.

This clonotype has a count of ten or more. The J gene is TRBJ2-2, the V gene TRBV11-3; a weak D match, TRBD2 (5 bases). The CDR3 has 14 residues. V was pared by 1 base and J by 6 bases, with 9 bases between. Germline V gives CDR1 SGHNT, CDR2 YENEEA. CDR3 nucleotides: TGTGCCAGCAGCTTAGGTTGGGAGTCCGGGGAGCTGTTTTTT. Translation gives CASSLGWESGELFF.

The chain recombines TRBV20-1 with TRBJ2-7; no clear D gene. The CDR3 consists of 14 residues. From germline, CDR1 is DFQATT and CDR2 SNEGSKA (reference sequence). The V end lost 0 bases, the J end lost 7 bases, and 16 bases lay between the germline ends. CDR3 sequence: CSARDEARLREQYF. The DNA for the CDR3 is TGCAGTGCTAGAGATGAGGCTAGGCTTCGGGAGCAGTACTTC.

J is TRBJ2-3 and V is TRBV3-1; D may match TRBD1 or TRBD2 (5 bases each). Germline CDR1 reads LGHDT; CDR2 reads YNNKEL (reference sequence). The CDR3 is 15 amino acids. Trimming cost V 4 bases and J 2 bases, with 13 bases left between them. DNA of the CDR3: TGTGCCAGCAGCCCCACTGGGACGGCCACAGATACGCAGTATTTT. Protein sequence: CASSPTGTATDTQYF.

This clonotype has at least ten counts. The chain couples TRBV6-1 to TRBJ1-2, with D maybe TRBD1 (5 bases). CDR1 and CDR2 (germline): MNHNS, SASEGT. The CDR3 consists of 14 residues. Trimming shortened V by 6 bases and J by 5 bases, and 16 bases separated the two germline ends. The CDR3 nucleotides read TGTGCCAGCAGAGACCGGGACTTACCATATGGCTACACCTTC. It codes for CASRDRDLPYGYTF.

In its sample, this clonotype was seen many times. This may stem from a read error, because a much larger clone lies one nucleotide away. This chain joins TRBV7-9 and TRBJ2-3; D is possibly TRBD1 (8 bases). The CDR3 loop spans 19 amino acids. Germline lookup yields CDR1 SEHNR and CDR2 FQNEAQ (reference sequence). V lost 4 bases, J lost 14 bases, and 37 bases lay in between. As DNA, the CDR3 is TGTGCCAGCAGCTCAGACAGGGGCCGATTGAAGCGGGACACCGGGGAGCTGTATTTT. It yields the protein CASSSDRGRLKRDTGELYF.

The chain joins TRBV20-1 to TRBJ2-3, with TRBD2 as a possible D gene (5 bases). Germline values: CDR1 DFQATT, CDR2 SNEGSKA (reference sequence). There are 13 residues in the CDR3. Trimming cost V 5 bases and J 3 bases, with 12 bases left between them. The CDR3 reads CSAYPRGTDTQYF. In DNA form, the CDR3 reads TGCAGTGCTTATCCGAGAGGGACAGATACGCAGTATTTT.

This clonotype counts as medium-sized. The J gene is TRBJ2-7, the V gene TRBV6-6; D ambiguous. V lost 0 bases to trimming and J lost 4 bases, with 7 bases between them. The CDR3 sequence is 13 residues long. The germline V gene has CDR1 MNHNY and CDR2 SVGAGI (reference sequence). CDR3 amino acids: CASSYSYEYEQYF. CDR3 bases: TGTGCCAGCAGTTACTCCTACGAGTACGAGCAGTACTTC.

The table lists this clonotype with a few counts. A much larger clone differs from this one at a single base, so this may be a read error. The CDR3 does not end in the conserved phenylalanine or tryptophan, so this is likely a read error. It is unclear where the CDR3 begins or ends on the DNA, so no DNA is shown, and the CDR3 is as TCRdb lists it. The rearrangement joins TRBV7-9 to TRBJ2-3; the table's D call of TRBD2 was not tested on the DNA. Inclusive of both ends, the CDR3 amounts to 15 amino acids. From germline, CDR1 is SEHNR and CDR2 FQNEAQ (reference sequence). This chain's CDR3 is CASSVGLVNEQYFGP.

This clonotype has at least ten counts. The chain employs TRBV19 and TRBJ2-5; TRBD1 matches at 7 bases. The CDR3 runs 14 residues. CDR1 is LNHDA, CDR2 SQIVND, per germline (reference sequence). V trimming: 4 bases; J trimming: 3 bases; junction bases outside the gene matches: 5. The chain's CDR3 is CASSSLTGKETQYF. The CDR3 region has the DNA TGTGCCAGTAGTAGCCTGACAGGGAAAGAGACCCAGTACTTC.

This chain joins TRBV5-1 and TRBJ2-7; TRBD1 aligns across 7 bases. The germline gives CDR1 SGHRS, CDR2 YFSETQ. The CDR3 spans 14 residues. V lost 6 bases and J lost 6; bases outside the gene matches: 12. CDR3 region: CASNRDSGVREQYF. CDR3 DNA sequence: TGCGCCAGCAACCGGGACAGCGGTGTCCGCGAGCAGTACTTC.

This clonotype was observed a single time. The V call is TRBV6-1, the J call TRBJ2-3; 10 bases match TRBD2. V shed 0 bases, J shed 5 bases, and the junction held 2 bases outside the gene matches. The CDR3 has 15 amino acids. Germline CDR1 reads MNHNS; CDR2 reads SASEGT. In DNA, the CDR3 is TGTGCCAGCAGTGAAGCTAGCGGGGGGAGAGATACGCAGTATTTT. It yields the protein CASSEASGGRDTQYF.

In its sample, this clonotype ranks as medium-sized (0.01 to 0.1%). The chain joins TRBV6-6 to TRBJ2-5, with TRBD2 matching 8 bases. CDR3 length: 16 amino acids. The V gene end was trimmed by 2 bases and the J gene end by 4 bases; junction bases not matched to a gene: 9. Per germline, CDR1 MNHNY and CDR2 SVGAGI (reference sequence). CDR3: CASSYGIAGMTETQYF. The CDR3 nucleotides are TGTGCCAGCAGTTACGGGATAGCGGGAATGACAGAGACCCAGTACTTC.

Ten or more counts support this clonotype. V gene TRBV20-1 combines with J gene TRBJ2-5; D is perhaps TRBD1 (6 bases). Germline V lookup: CDR1 DFQATT, CDR2 SNEGSKA (reference sequence). The V end lost 6 bases, the J end lost 5 bases, and 13 bases lay between the germline ends. This CDR3 has 12 residues. The CDR3 DNA reads as TGCAGTGCCCGACAGGTTGCGGAGACCCAGTACTTC. Translated, it gives CSARQVAETQYF.

About this clonotype itself: No conserved phenylalanine or tryptophan ends this CDR3, so it is likely a read error. It is unclear where the CDR3 begins or ends on the DNA, so no DNA is shown, and the CDR3 is as TCRdb lists it. The chain combines TRBV7-2 with TRBJ2-5; TRBD1 is the table's D call and was not checked against the DNA. Including both end residues, the CDR3 is 18 amino acids long. Germline values: CDR1 SGHTA, CDR2 FQGNSA. The CDR3 sequence is CASSLAGLPPQNIQYFGA.

This clonotype was seen many times. The chain joins TRBV6-2 or TRBV6-3 to TRBJ2-1; 9 bases are a match to TRBD1. The V segment lost 4 bases and the J segment 4 bases; nucleotides outside the gene matches: 5. This CDR3 is built from 15 residues. Germline V gene data show CDR1 as MNHEY and CDR2 as SVGEGT. In DNA form, the CDR3 reads TGTGCCAGCAGTTCTCCCGGGACAGGGTACAATGAGCAGTTCTTC. Translating it yields CASSSPGTGYNEQFF.

This clonotype was seen repeatedly, ten times or more. CDR3 DNA sequence: TGCGCCAGCAAAAGTTCGCAGCTCATGAACACTGAAGCTTTCTTT. The encoded protein is CASKSSQLMNTEAFF. This chain joins TRBV5-1 and TRBJ1-1; D gene ambiguous. The CDR3 loop spans 15 amino acids. With 6 bases removed from V and 0 bases from J, the gap between germline ends came to 15 bases. Germline values: CDR1 SGHRS, CDR2 YFSETQ.

The gene calls are TRBV7-6 and TRBJ2-1, with 10 bases fitting TRBD2. The CDR3 has 15 residues. The germline CDR1 and CDR2 sequences are SGHVS and FNYEAQ. Trimming cost V 2 bases and J 7 bases; bases outside gene matches: 5. This chain's CDR3 is CASSLSGGASNEQFF. The CDR3 DNA sequence: TGTGCCAGCAGCTTAAGCGGGGGGGCAAGTAATGAGCAGTTCTTC.